The clone carrying this T cell receptor (beta chain) was detected ten times or more. Antigen specificity is unknown. The TCR beta library used iRepertoire HTBI primers with Arm-PCR amplification of CDR3. TCRdb reprocessed the multiplex PCR reads with MiXCR, giving one entry per CDR3 protein. The table shows approximately 210,000 distinct CDR3 sequences, with approximately 20% occurring only once. Trimming cost V 5 bases and J 0 bases, with 10 bases left between them. CDR1 and CDR2 from the germline V gene are SGHAT and FQDESV (reference sequence). The CDR3 covers 15 residues. The time point denotes: newly diagnosed GD, antithyroid drugs for less than 3 months. The TCR library was made from RNA extracted from PBMCs. Into tubes containing EDTA, roughly 10 milliliters of peripheral blood were drawn. The source of the sample is a study of regulatory T cells in long-lasting Graves disease. Study-level points and caveats: TRBV28, TRBJ1-2 and TRBJ2-5 were segments that persistent disease favored. Persistent Graves' cases showed lower TCR diversity than newly diagnosed cases.

This receptor was identified in a female donor with Graves disease. The J gene is TRBJ2-2, the V gene TRBV11-1, with a possible D match to TRBD1 (6 bases). The specimen comprised peripheral blood mononuclear cells (PBMCs), sampled at new diagnosis, from a patient treated with antithyroid drugs. The CDR3 DNA sequence: TGTGCCAGCAGCCCAGGGGCCTCGAACACCGGGGAGCTGTTTTTT. Translation: CASSPGASNTGELFF.